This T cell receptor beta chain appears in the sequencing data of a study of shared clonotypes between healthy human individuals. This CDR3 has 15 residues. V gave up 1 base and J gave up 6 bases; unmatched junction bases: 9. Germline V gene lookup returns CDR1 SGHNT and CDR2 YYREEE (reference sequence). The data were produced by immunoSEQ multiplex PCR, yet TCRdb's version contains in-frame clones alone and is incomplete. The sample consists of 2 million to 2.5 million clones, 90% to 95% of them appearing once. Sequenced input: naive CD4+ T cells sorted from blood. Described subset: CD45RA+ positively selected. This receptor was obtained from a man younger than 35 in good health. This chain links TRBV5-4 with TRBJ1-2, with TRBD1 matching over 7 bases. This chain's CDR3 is CASSLLVGGADGYTF. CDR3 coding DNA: TGTGCCAGCAGCTTGTTGGTAGGGGGCGCAGATGGCTACACCTTC.